The source of this T cell receptor (beta chain) is a study of T cells after yellow fever vaccination. Study-wide results and limits: The secondary T-cell response peaked on day 5, not day 15, but was weaker. Clonotypes shared by both compartments, CD4 and CD8, made up a small share. Most primary-vaccination clones recurred post-booster (around 95% CD4, about 87% CD8).

This clonotype was counted a few times. Its target is unknown. Germline loops: CDR1 MNHEY, CDR2 SVGAGI. Trimming cost V 7 bases and J 4 bases, with 12 bases left between them. The CDR3 is 13 amino acids. Template switching by 5'RACE produced TCR cDNA, adding a universal primer site and UMIs. TCRdb processed the 5' RACE reads anew with MiXCR; each CDR3 protein has one entry. The repertoire includes about 340,000 distinct CDR3 sequences, approximately 12% of them detected once, and 3.2% sits in the top ten. This sequence was found in a man aged 18 to 30 who received the YFV17D yellow fever vaccine. The sample consisted of CD4+ T cells sorted from PBMCs, taken 15 days after the yellow fever booster vaccination. The gene calls are TRBV6-5 and TRBJ2-3, with D perhaps matching TRBD1 (5 bases). The CDR3 DNA reads as TGTGCCAGCAAAATGGGGCACCCAGATACGCAGTATTTT. Translating gives CASKMGHPDTQYF.